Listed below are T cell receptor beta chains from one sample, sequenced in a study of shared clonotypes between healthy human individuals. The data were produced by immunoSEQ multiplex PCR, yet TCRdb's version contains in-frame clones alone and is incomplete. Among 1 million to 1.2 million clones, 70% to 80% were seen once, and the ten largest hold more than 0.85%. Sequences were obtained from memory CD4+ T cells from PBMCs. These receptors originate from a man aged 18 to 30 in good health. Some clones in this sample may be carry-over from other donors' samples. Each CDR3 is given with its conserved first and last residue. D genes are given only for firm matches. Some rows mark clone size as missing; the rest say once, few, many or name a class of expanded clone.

TGTGCCAGTAGTATAGGTACCTTGGGGGAGCAGTACTTC	CASSIGTLGEQYF	.	.	TRBV19	TRBJ2-7
TGTGCCAGCAGCCCGAGCGGAGGTTACAATGAGCAGTTCTTC	CASSPSGGYNEQFF	.	.	TRBV7-3	TRBJ2-1
TGTGCCAGCAGCTTTCTAGCGGGAGAGGGGAATGAGCAGTTCTTC	CASSFLAGEGNEQFF	TRBD2	.	TRBV7-3	TRBJ2-1
TGTGCCAGCAGTAAACAGGGGGCGGATGAGCAGTTCTTC	CASSKQGADEQFF	TRBD1	.	TRBV27	TRBJ2-1
TGCGCCAGCAGTCAATCTCGGCACCCGATTGTCACAGATACGCAGTATTTT	CASSQSRHPIVTDTQYF	.	.	TRBV23-1	TRBJ2-3
TGTGCCAGCAGCAGATTAGGGACACATAGCACCGGGGAGCTGTTTTTT	CASSRLGTHSTGELFF	.	.	TRBV7-3	TRBJ2-2
TGTGCCAGCAGCTTAGCACCCACCTCCTGGGAGCTGTTTTTT	CASSLAPTSWELFF	.	once	TRBV11-3	TRBJ2-2
TGTGCCAGCAGCTTAAACCCCGGGACTAGCGGGAGTTACGAGCAGTACTTC	CASSLNPGTSGSYEQYF	TRBD2	few	TRBV7-6	TRBJ2-7
TGTGCCAGCAGGACAGGGGGCGCGTATGGCTACACCTTC	CASRTGGAYGYTF	TRBD1	.	TRBV6-1	TRBJ1-2
TGCGCCAGCAGCTTGGATCGGGGACTAGCGGGAGGGCCCGCAGGCGAGCAGTACTTC	CASSLDRGLAGGPAGEQYF	TRBD2	.	TRBV5-1	TRBJ2-7
TGTGCCAGCAGCGTAGCAGCTCTGGGGCTCGAGCAGTACTTC	CASSVAALGLEQYF	.	.	TRBV9	TRBJ2-7
TGCGCCAGCAGCCTACTAGCGTTGAGCTCCTACAATGAGCAGTTCTTC	CASSLLALSSYNEQFF	TRBD2	.	TRBV5-1	TRBJ2-1
TGTGCCCGCCAGAGGTCCAACACTGAAGCTTTCTTT	CARQRSNTEAFF	.	.	TRBV2	TRBJ1-1
TGTGCCAGTAGTATAGGCAGGCCTTACTCTGGAAACACCATATATTTT	CASSIGRPYSGNTIYF	.	.	TRBV19	TRBJ1-3
TGTGCCAGCAGACCCACCTATGGGTTGGGGGGGAACACTGAAGCTTTCTTT	CASRPTYGLGGNTEAFF	.	few	TRBV27	TRBJ1-1
TGCACCAGCAGCCCAAAGCAGGGTGGGTACTATGGCTACACCTTC	CTSSPKQGGYYGYTF	.	few	TRBV1	TRBJ1-2
TGCGCCAGCAGCTTGCGACAGAATTATAGCAATCAGCCCCAGCATTTT	CASSLRQNYSNQPQHF	.	.	TRBV5-1	TRBJ1-5